The sample holds a few counts of the clone carrying this TCR beta chain. The authors ran a second PCR of roughly 6 to 11 cycles using a sample-barcoded 5' primer and a J-beta primer mix. TCRdb reprocessed the 5' RACE reads with MiXCR, giving one entry per CDR3 protein. The table includes roughly 930,000 distinct CDR3 sequences, 40% to 60% detected once. The sample is drawn from a study of blood T cells in healthy people across ages. In the study overall: Template-switching capture recovered about one barcoded beta molecule per two T cells.

Trimming removed 3 bases at V and 1 base at J, with 9 bases between. This CDR3 spans 13 amino acids. CDR1 and CDR2 (germline): DFQATT, SNEGSKA (reference sequence). The specimen was blood. The chain uses TRBV20-1 and TRBJ1-1; tentative D call: TRBD1 (5 bases). The source of this sequence is a man aged 25 to 40 in good health. The CDR3, as DNA: TGCAGTGCTAGTGGCAGGGCGAACACTGAAGCTTTCTTT. Protein sequence: CSASGRANTEAFF.